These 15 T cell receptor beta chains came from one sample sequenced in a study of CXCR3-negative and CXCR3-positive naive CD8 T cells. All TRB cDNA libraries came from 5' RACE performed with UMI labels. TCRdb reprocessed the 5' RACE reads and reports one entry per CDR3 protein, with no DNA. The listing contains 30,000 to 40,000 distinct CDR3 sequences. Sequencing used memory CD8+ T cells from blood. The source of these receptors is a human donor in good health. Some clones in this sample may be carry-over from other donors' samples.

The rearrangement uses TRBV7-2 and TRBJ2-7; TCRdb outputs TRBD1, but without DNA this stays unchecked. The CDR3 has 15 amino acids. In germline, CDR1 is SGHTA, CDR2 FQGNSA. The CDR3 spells CASSLEQAITYEQYF.

CDR3 loop: CSAEPGQENTEAFF. The chain carries TRBV29-1 and TRBJ1-1; TCRdb returns TRBD1, unconfirmable since there is no DNA. The CDR3 consists of 14 residues. Germline values: CDR1 SQVTM, CDR2 ANQGSEA.

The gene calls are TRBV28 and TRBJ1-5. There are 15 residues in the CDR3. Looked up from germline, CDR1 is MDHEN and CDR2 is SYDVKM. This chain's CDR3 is CASSLVGSSNQPQHF.

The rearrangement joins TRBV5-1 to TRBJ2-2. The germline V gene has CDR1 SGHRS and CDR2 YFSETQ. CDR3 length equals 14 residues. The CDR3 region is CASSLETYTGELFF.

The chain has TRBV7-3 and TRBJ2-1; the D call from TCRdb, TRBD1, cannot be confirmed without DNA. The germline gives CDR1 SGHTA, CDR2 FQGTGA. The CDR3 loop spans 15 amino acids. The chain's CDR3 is CASSLQGFSYNEQFF.

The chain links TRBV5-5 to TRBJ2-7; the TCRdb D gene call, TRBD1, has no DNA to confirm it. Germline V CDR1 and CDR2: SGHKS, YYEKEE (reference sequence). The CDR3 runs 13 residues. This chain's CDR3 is CASIQTGDGEQYF. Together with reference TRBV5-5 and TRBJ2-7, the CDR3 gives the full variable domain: DAGVTQSPTHLIKTRGQQVTLRCSPISGHKSVSWYQQVLGQGPQFIFQYYEKEERGRGNFPDRFSARQFPNYSSELNVNALLLGDSALYLCASIQTGDGEQYFGPGTRLTVT.

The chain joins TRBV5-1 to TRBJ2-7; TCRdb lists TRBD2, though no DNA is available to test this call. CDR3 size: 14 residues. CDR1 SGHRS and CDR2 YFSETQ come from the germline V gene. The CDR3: CASSLGLAGDEQYF.

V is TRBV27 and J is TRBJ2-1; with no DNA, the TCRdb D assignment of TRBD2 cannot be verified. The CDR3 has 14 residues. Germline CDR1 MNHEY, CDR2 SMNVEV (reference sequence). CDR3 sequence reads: CASSLSPSIHEQFF.

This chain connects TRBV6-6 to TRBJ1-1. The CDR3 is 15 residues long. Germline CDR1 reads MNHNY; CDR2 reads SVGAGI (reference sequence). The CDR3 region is CASAGLGDLGTEAFF.

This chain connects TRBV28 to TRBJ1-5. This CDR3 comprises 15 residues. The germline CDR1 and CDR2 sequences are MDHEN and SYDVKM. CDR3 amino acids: CASSFISSSNQPQHF.

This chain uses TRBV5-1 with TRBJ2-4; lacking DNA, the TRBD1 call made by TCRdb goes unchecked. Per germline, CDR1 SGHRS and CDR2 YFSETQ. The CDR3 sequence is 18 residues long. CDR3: CASSLEPGHSLSKNIQYF.

The CDR3 region is CASSTTGKDYEQYF. The rearrangement links TRBV7-9 to TRBJ2-7; with no DNA, the TCRdb D assignment of TRBD1 cannot be verified. This CDR3 has 14 amino acids. In germline, CDR1 is SEHNR, CDR2 FQNEAQ (reference sequence).

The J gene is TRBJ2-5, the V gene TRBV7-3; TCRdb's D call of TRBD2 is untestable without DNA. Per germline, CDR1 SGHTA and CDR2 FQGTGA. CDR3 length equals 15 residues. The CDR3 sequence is CASSPRGGPGETQYF.

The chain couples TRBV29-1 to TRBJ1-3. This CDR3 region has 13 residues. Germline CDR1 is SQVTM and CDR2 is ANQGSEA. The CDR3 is CSVDGGYGSTIYF.

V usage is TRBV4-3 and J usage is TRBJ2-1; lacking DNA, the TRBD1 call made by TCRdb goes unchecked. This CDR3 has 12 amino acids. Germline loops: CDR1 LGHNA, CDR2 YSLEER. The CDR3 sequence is CASSPDREEQFF.